This T cell receptor beta chain is from a study of CD8 T cells in Susac syndrome. Looked up from germline, CDR1 is SSHAT and CDR2 is FNYEAQ (reference sequence). CDR3 size: 16 residues. Trimming shortened V by 5 bases and J by 5 bases, and 21 bases separated the two germline ends. Reverse transcription of roughly 0.5 to 1 ug RNA was performed with random hexamers. The CDR3 of TCR beta was amplified by immunoSEQ multiplex PCR across 54 Vbeta and 13 Jbeta. TCRdb used MiXCR to reprocess the immunoSEQ multiplex PCR reads, holding one entry per CDR3 protein. The table shows roughly 50,000 distinct CDR3 sequences, with approximately 92% occurring only once. CD8+ and CD4+ blood T cells underwent TCR beta sequencing. Healthy donors constituted the control group, matched for age and sex. It was negative isolation that provided the CD8+ and CD4+ T cells, whereas TEMRA cells were enriched by FACS.

V gene TRBV7-7 combines with J gene TRBJ2-5; D is ambiguous. The sequence came from a human donor in good health. Specimen: CD8+ T cells from PBMCs. The chain's CDR3 is CASSGSVASIAETQYF. In DNA, the CDR3 is TGTGCCAGCAGCGGCTCGGTAGCTTCGATTGCGGAGACCCAGTACTTC.